This TCR beta chain was obtained from a study of control samples from healthy donors and cancer patients. Using immunoSEQ multiplex PCR, the repertoire was profiled, and TCRdb retains in-frame clones only, with some absent. The sample has around 20,000 clones, around 83% seen once. V was trimmed by 2 bases and J by 6 bases, leaving 10 bases between them. The CDR3 is made up of 13 amino acids. This sequence joins TRBV12-3 or TRBV12-4 and TRBJ1-1; no clear D gene. Input material: PBMCs. The receptor was derived from a man at least 80 years old with head and neck cancer. The CDR3 DNA reads TGTGCCAGCAGTTTAAAAGGGTACCCTGAAGCTTTCTTT. Its translation: CASSLKGYPEAFF.